One sample yielded the 19 T cell receptor beta chains listed below, sequenced in a study of CD4+ T cells in melanoma. Libraries were prepared by immunoSEQ multiplex PCR; TCRdb keeps only in-frame clonotypes and omits some of them. This repertoire shows roughly 150,000 clones, approximately 91% found once; its top ten account for about 1.5%. The receptors were sampled from a human donor with melanoma.

The chain is built from TRBV28 and TRBJ1-2, with a tentative D call TRBD1 (5 bases). Germline values: CDR1 MDHEN, CDR2 SYDVKM. This CDR3 contains 14 residues. V gave up 6 bases and J gave up 3 bases, with 14 bases separating them. The CDR3 sequence is CASSTGTGYYGYTF. The DNA for the CDR3 is TGTGCCAGCAGCACTGGAACAGGTTACTATGGCTACACCTTC.

The J gene is TRBJ2-2, the V gene TRBV18; no firm D call. This CDR3 contains 15 residues. Germline V gives CDR1 KGHSH, CDR2 LQKENI. Trimming pared 1 base from V and 6 bases from J, leaving 12 bases between. The CDR3 spells CASSPHDPGAGELFF. The CDR3 region has the DNA TGTGCCAGCTCACCACATGACCCGGGCGCCGGGGAGCTGTTTTTT.

This CDR3 is CASRPTGAPHQPQHF. The CDR3 nucleotides are TGTGCCAGTAGACCGACAGGGGCCCCTCATCAGCCCCAGCATTTT. V is TRBV19 and J is TRBJ1-5; 8 positions match TRBD1. With V trimmed by 6 bases and J by 5 bases, 9 bases remained unmatched. The CDR3 covers 15 residues. Germline V CDR1 and CDR2: LNHDA, SQIVND (reference sequence).

This chain links TRBV7-3 with TRBJ2-3, with D unresolved. From germline, CDR1 is SGHTA and CDR2 FQGTGA. Trimming removed 5 bases from V and 6 bases from J, with 12 bases in between. CDR3 length: 13 residues. DNA of the CDR3: TGTGCCAGCAGCCCCGCCCGAGCGGATACGCAGTATTTT. Residues: CASSPARADTQYF.

V gene TRBV7-6 combines with J gene TRBJ2-3; possibly TRBD1 or TRBD2 for D (5 bases each). Between the trimmed V and J ends, which lost 0 bases and 0 bases, there was a span of 7 bases. The germline V gene has CDR1 SGHVS and CDR2 FNYEAQ. The CDR3 length is 15 residues. In nucleotides, the CDR3 is TGTGCCAGCAGCTTAGCGGGGGAGAGCACAGATACGCAGTATTTT. Its protein is CASSLAGESTDTQYF.

The V gene is TRBV5-4, the J gene TRBJ2-5; no firm D call. V was shortened by 1 base and J by 7 bases, with 23 bases between the two germline ends. CDR1 and CDR2 from the germline V gene are SGHNT and YYREEE (reference sequence). This CDR3 region has 17 residues. The CDR3 region is CASSLIGRNPSRGTQYF. The DNA of the CDR3 is TGTGCCAGCAGCTTGATCGGAAGAAACCCGTCCCGTGGGACCCAGTACTTC.

The rearrangement uses TRBV29-1 and TRBJ1-1; D not resolved. V lost 5 bases to trimming and J lost 1 base, with 8 bases between them. The CDR3 extends over 12 amino acids. The germline CDR1 and CDR2 sequences are SQVTM and ANQGSEA. CDR3 in amino acids: CSVIKSNTEAFF. In nucleotides, the CDR3 is TGCAGCGTTATCAAATCGAACACTGAAGCTTTCTTT.

The chain links TRBV2 to TRBJ1-2; 8 bases match TRBD1. The trim removed 2 bases at V and 10 bases at J, leaving 6 bases unmatched. Germline lookup yields CDR1 SNHLY and CDR2 FYNNEI. The CDR3 contains 13 residues. The CDR3 coding sequence is TGTGCCAGCAGTGAAATCGGGACAGGATACTACACCTTC. This translates into CASSEIGTGYYTF. Filled out from reference TRBV2 and TRBJ1-2, the complete variable domain reads EPEVTQTPSHQVTQMGQEVILRCVPISNHLYFYWYRQILGQKVEFLVSFYNNEISEKSEIFDDQFSVERPDGSNFTLKIRSTKLEDSAMYFCASSEIGTGYYTFGSGTRLTVV.

Worth noting for this clone: Within the sample, other DNA sequences also encode this same CDR3. V and J are TRBV6-1 and TRBJ2-3, with a possible D match to TRBD1 (6 bases). Germline V gene data show CDR1 as MNHNS and CDR2 as SASEGT. Trimming took 3 bases from V and 2 from J, leaving 9 bases between them. The CDR3 length is 14 residues. The CDR3 DNA reads TGTGCCAGCAGTGACAGGGGCCCCACAGATACGCAGTATTTT. Residues: CASSDRGPTDTQYF.

V and J are TRBV2 and TRBJ2-1, with D possibly TRBD2 on 6 matching bases. The CDR3 extends over 14 amino acids. The germline V and J ends were trimmed by 6 bases and 10 bases, with 19 bases remaining between them. CDR1 is SNHLY and CDR2 is FYNNEI in the germline V gene. CDR3 loop: CASRGGRTTGEQFF. CDR3 in DNA: TGTGCCAGCAGGGGTGGGCGGACTACTGGCGAGCAGTTCTTC.

The chain is built from TRBV6-6 and TRBJ2-3; weak D call: TRBD2 (5 bases). Trimming left V 2 bases short and J 0 bases short, with 9 bases between. Germline V CDR1 and CDR2: MNHNY, SVGAGI (reference sequence). The CDR3 runs 15 residues. The DNA for the CDR3 is TGTGCCAGCAGTTACGAGGGAACTAGCACAGATACGCAGTATTTT. Amino acids: CASSYEGTSTDTQYF.

The chain combines TRBV19 with TRBJ1-1; the D gene is possibly TRBD1 (5 bases). Per germline, CDR1 LNHDA and CDR2 SQIVND (reference sequence). V dropped 6 bases and J dropped 6 bases, with 20 bases sitting between them. CDR3 size: 15 residues. CDR3 protein: CASSPETNTGAEAFF. The CDR3 DNA reads TGTGCCAGTAGCCCGGAAACTAACACGGGGGCTGAAGCTTTCTTT.

The genes are TRBV7-6 and TRBJ2-7; 10 nucleotides align to TRBD1. Trimming took 0 bases from V and 6 from J; bases not matched to a gene: 5. This CDR3 is 15 amino acids long. The V gene's germline CDR1 is SGHVS and CDR2 FNYEAQ. In DNA form, the CDR3 reads TGTGCCAGCAGCTTAGCGGAGACAGGGGGCTCCGAGCAGTACTTC. Translated: CASSLAETGGSEQYF.

The V call is TRBV7-2, the J call TRBJ1-5, with D unresolved. This CDR3 is built from 12 residues. Trimming stripped 3 bases from V and 5 bases from J, with 5 bases between. CDR1 SGHTA and CDR2 FQGNSA come from the germline V gene. CDR3 sequence reads: CASSFSHQPQHF. Here the CDR3 DNA reads TGTGCCAGCAGCTTTTCGCATCAGCCCCAGCATTTT.

The rearrangement links TRBV4-1 to TRBJ2-1, with 12 bases fitting TRBD2. The germline gives CDR1 MGHRA, CDR2 YSYEKL. J was trimmed by 6 bases and V by 5 bases; bases with no gene match: 8. The length of the CDR3 is 16 residues. CDR3 sequence (DNA): TGCGCCAGCAGCGCGGCTAGCGGGGGGGCCAGCAATGAGCAGTTCTTC. This encodes CASSAASGGASNEQFF.

The chain employs TRBV7-9 and TRBJ1-3, with D possibly being TRBD1 (6 bases). The CDR3 is 16 residues long. Germline V lookup: CDR1 SEHNR, CDR2 FQNEAQ (reference sequence). V lost 5 bases to trimming and J lost 2 bases, with 16 bases between them. The CDR3 nucleotides read TGTGCCAGCAGCAGTTACAGGGATTATGCTGGAAACACCATATATTTT. It specifies CASSSYRDYAGNTIYF. Full variable domain (remainder filled in from reference TRBV7-9 and TRBJ1-3): DTGVSQNPRHKITKRGQNVTFRCDPISEHNRLYWYRQTLGQGPEFLTYFQNEAQLEKSRLLSDRFSAERPKGSFSTLEIQRTEQGDSAMYLCASSSYRDYAGNTIYFGEGSWLTVV.

V is TRBV7-9 and J is TRBJ1-6; D call uncertain. The V end lost 3 bases, the J end lost 5 bases, and 8 bases lay between the germline ends. The CDR3 is 14 residues long. CDR1 and CDR2 (germline): SEHNR, FQNEAQ (reference sequence). CDR3 sequence reads: CASSFSENNSPLHF. Here the CDR3 DNA reads TGTGCCAGCAGCTTCTCAGAGAATAATTCACCCCTCCACTTT.

The rearrangement links TRBV6-5 to TRBJ2-5; D uncertain. Trimming took 8 bases from V and 2 from J, leaving 12 bases between them. The CDR3 is made up of 13 amino acids. Germline lookup yields CDR1 MNHEY and CDR2 SVGAGI. CDR3 in DNA: TGTGCCAGCCAACGAGCCAAACAAGAGACCCAGTACTTC. Protein sequence: CASQRAKQETQYF.

The chain has TRBV7-3 and TRBJ2-2; the match to TRBD2 covers 10 bases. The CDR3 sequence is 15 residues long. Trimming took 5 bases from V and 3 from J; bases not matched to a gene: 3. The V gene's germline CDR1 is SGHTA and CDR2 FQGTGA. The chain's CDR3 is CASSRSGGDTGELFF. CDR3 bases: TGTGCCAGCAGCCGGAGCGGGGGGGACACCGGGGAGCTGTTTTTT.